This TCR beta chain derives from a study of neoadjuvant anti-PD-1 for oral cavity cancer. About the research overall: Around day 43, patients without progression received a fourth nivolumab dose before surgery. Study findings and constraints: Non-responders to neoadjuvant nivolumab had significantly more clonal PBMC T cells than responders. Treg/Th17 ratio rose with pretreatment blood and fell with post-treatment tumor TCRbeta clonality.

Assay used: immunoSEQ multiplex PCR; TCRdb lists only in-frame clones, some missing. This table has over 10,000 clones, roughly 67% appearing once. CDR1 and CDR2 from the germline V gene are SGDLS and YYNGEE. The CDR3 spans 14 residues. The germline V and J ends were trimmed by 0 bases and 7 bases, with 13 bases remaining between them. In regard to this clone: What it recognizes is unknown.

As to time point: after neoadjuvant nivolumab, at surgical resection. Blood cells were analyzed directly, without culture or expansion. The sequence derives from a person aged 40 to 85 with oral cavity squamous cell carcinoma. The J gene is TRBJ1-2, the V gene TRBV9, with D possibly matching TRBD1 (5 bases). Sequencing was performed on PBMCs, taken after nivolumab (anti-PD-1) treatment. The CDR3 spells CASSVAGQGPGYTF. CDR3 in DNA: TGTGCCAGCAGCGTAGCAGGGCAGGGCCCTGGCTACACCTTC.